The TCR beta chain under discussion was sequenced for a study of blood T cells in healthy people across ages. Overall study context: Capturing about one barcoded beta molecule per two T cells was achieved by template switching.

Primed by a sample-barcoded 5' primer and a J-beta primer mix, a second PCR proceeded for about 7 to 11 cycles. TCRdb called the 5' RACE reads again in MiXCR, with one record for every CDR3 protein. The sample records about 730,000 distinct CDR3 sequences, roughly 44% being singletons. This TCR derives from a woman in her sixties in good health. The sequenced material came from blood.

The DNA of the CDR3 is TGTGCCAGTTCCTTGGGAGCCCGTCGCGGCGAGCAGTACTTC. Protein product: CASSLGARRGEQYF. V gene TRBV28 combines with J gene TRBJ2-7; the D gene is possibly TRBD2 (5 bases). This CDR3 is 14 amino acids long. Germline V gene data show CDR1 as MDHEN and CDR2 as SYDVKM. V lost 9 bases and J 6 bases, leaving 21 bases between the germline ends.